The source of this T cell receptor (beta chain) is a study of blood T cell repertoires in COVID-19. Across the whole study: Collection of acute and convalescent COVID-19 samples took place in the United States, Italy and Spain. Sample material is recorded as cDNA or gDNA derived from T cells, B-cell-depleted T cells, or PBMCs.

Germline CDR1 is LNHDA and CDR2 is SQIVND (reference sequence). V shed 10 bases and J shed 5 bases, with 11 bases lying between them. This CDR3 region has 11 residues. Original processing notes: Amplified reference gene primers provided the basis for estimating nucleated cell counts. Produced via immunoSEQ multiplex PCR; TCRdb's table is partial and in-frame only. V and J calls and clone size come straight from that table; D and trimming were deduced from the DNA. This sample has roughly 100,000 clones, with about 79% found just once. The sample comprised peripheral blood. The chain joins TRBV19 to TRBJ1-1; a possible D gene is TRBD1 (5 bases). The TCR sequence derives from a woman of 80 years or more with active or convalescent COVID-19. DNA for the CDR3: TGTGCCACCATTCGGGGGACTGAAGCTTTCTTT. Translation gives CATIRGTEAFF.